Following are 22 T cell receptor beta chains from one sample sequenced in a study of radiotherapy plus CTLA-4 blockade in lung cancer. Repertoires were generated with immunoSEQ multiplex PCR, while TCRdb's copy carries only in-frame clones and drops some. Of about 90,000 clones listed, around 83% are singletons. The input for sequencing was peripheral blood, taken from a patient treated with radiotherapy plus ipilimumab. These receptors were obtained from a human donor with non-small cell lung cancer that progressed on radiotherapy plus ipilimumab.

Here the CDR3 DNA reads TGTGCCAGCAGCTTAGCGGCCCGGATGGACCGGGAGTTCTTC. Its protein product is CASSLAARMDREFF. The rearrangement links TRBV7-9 to TRBJ2-1; no clear D gene. V was pared by 0 bases and J by 14 bases, with 17 bases between. Germline V gene data show CDR1 as SEHNR and CDR2 as FQNEAQ (reference sequence). The CDR3 covers 14 residues.

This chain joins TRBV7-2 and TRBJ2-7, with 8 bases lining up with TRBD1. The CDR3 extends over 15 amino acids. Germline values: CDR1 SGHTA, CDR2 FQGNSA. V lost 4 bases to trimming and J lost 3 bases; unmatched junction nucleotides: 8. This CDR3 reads CASSSPGGTGYEQYF. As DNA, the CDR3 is TGTGCCAGCAGCTCCCCGGGCGGGACAGGCTACGAGCAGTACTTC.

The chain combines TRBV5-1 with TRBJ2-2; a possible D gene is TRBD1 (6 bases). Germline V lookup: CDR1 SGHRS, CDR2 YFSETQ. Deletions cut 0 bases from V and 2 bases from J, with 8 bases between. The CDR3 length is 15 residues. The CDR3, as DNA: TGCGCCAGCAGCTTGGGACAGGTTAACACCGGGGAGCTGTTTTTT. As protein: CASSLGQVNTGELFF.

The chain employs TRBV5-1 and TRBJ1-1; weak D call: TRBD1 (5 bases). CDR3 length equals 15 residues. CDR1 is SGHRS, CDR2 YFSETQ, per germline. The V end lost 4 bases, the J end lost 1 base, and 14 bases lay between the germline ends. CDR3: CASSVPSGGNTEAFF. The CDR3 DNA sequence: TGCGCCAGCAGCGTCCCGTCGGGGGGGAACACTGAAGCTTTCTTT.

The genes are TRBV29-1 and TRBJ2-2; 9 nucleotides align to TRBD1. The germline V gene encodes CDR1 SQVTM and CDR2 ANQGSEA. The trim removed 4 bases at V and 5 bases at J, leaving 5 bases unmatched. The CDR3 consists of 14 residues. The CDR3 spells CSVAGQGSTGELFF. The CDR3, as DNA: TGCAGCGTTGCCGGACAGGGGTCTACCGGGGAGCTGTTTTTT.

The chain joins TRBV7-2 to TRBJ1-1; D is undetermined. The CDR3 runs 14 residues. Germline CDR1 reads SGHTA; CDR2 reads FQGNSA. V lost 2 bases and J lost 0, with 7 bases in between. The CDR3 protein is CASSLYLMNTEAFF. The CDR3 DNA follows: TGTGCCAGCAGCTTATATCTGATGAACACTGAAGCTTTCTTT.

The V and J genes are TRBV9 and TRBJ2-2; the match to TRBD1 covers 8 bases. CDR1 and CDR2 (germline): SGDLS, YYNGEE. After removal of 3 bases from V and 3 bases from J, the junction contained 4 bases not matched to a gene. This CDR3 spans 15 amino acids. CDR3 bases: TGTGCCAGCAGCGCAGGGACAGGTTACACCGGGGAGCTGTTTTTT. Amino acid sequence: CASSAGTGYTGELFF.

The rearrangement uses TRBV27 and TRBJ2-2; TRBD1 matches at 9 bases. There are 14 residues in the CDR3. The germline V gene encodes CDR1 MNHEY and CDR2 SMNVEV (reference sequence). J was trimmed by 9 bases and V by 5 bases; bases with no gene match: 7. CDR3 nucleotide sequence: TGTGCCAGCAGTCCCGTCGGGACAGGGAGGGAGCTGTTTTTT. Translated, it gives CASSPVGTGRELFF.

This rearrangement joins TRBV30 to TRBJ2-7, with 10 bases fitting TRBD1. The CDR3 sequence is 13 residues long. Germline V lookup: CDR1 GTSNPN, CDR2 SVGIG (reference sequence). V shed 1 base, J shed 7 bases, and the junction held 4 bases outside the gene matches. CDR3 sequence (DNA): TGTGCCTGGAGTGGACAGGGGGCGTCTGAGCAGTACTTC. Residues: CAWSGQGASEQYF.

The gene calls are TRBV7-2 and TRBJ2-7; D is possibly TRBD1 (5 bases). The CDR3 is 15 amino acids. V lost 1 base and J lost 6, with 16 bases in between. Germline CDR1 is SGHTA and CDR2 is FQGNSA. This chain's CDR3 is CASSLEGQGSFEQYF. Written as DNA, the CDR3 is TGTGCCAGCAGCTTAGAGGGGCAGGGTTCATTCGAGCAGTACTTC.

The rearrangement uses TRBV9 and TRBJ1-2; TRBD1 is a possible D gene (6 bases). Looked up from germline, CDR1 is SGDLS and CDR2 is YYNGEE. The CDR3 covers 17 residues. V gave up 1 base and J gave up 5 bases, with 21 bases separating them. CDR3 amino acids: CASSVTPSVTGLYGYTF. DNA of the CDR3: TGTGCCAGCAGCGTAACCCCCTCCGTGACAGGTCTATATGGCTACACCTTC.

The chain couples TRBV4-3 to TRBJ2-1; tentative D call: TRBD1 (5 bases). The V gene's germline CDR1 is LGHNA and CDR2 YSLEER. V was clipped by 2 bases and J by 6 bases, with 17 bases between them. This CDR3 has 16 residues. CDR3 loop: CASSQLLGQGGNEQFF. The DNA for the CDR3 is TGCGCCAGCAGCCAATTGCTAGGGCAGGGCGGCAATGAGCAGTTCTTC.

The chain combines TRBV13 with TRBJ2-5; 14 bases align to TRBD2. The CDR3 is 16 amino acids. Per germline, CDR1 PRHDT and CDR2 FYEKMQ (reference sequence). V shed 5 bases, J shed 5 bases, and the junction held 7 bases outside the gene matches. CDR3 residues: CASSRLAGGPRETQYF. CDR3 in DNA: TGTGCCAGCAGCCGACTAGCGGGGGGGCCGAGGGAGACCCAGTACTTC.

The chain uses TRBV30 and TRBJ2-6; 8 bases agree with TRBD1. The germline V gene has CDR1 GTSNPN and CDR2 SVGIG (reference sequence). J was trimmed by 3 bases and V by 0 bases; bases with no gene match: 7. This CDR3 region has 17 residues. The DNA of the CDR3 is TGTGCCTGGAGTGTCGACAGGGGAGTTTTTGGGGCCAACGTCCTGACTTTC. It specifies CAWSVDRGVFGANVLTF.

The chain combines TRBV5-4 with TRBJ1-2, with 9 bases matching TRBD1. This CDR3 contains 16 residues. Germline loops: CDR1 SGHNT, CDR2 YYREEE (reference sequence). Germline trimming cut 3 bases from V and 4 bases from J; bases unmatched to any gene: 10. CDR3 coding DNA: TGTGCCAGCAGCTCCCCGGTGGGACAGGGCAGCTATGGCTACACCTTC. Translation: CASSSPVGQGSYGYTF.

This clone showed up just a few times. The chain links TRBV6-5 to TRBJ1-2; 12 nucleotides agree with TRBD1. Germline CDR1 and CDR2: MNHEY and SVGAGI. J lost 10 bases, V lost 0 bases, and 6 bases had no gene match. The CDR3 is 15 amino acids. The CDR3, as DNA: TGTGCCAGCAGTTACTCGCCCGGGACAGGGGGCGACTACACCTTC. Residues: CASSYSPGTGGDYTF.

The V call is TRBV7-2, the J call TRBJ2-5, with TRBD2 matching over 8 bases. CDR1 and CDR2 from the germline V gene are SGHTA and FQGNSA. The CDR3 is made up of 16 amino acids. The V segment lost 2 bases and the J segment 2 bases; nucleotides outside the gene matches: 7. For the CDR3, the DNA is TGTGCCAGCAGCTTAAGGGCGGGGGGATTACAAGAGACCCAGTACTTC. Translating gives CASSLRAGGLQETQYF.

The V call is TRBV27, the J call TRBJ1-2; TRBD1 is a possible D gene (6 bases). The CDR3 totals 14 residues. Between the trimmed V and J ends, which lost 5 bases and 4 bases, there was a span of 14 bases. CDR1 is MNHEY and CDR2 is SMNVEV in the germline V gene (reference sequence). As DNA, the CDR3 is TGTGCCAGCAGTCCCTCCTTGACAGGCTATGGCTACACCTTC. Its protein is CASSPSLTGYGYTF.

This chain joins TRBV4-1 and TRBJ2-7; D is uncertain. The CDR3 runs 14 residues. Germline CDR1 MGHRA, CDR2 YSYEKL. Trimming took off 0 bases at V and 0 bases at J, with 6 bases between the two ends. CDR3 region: CASSQDFLSYEQYF. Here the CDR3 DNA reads TGCGCCAGCAGCCAAGACTTCCTCTCCTACGAGCAGTACTTC.

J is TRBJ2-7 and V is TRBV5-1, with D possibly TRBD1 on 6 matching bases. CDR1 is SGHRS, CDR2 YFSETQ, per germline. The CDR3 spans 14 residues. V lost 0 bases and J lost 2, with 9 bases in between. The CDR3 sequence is CASSLARDTYEQYF. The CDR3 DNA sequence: TGCGCCAGCAGCTTGGCCAGGGACACCTACGAGCAGTACTTC.

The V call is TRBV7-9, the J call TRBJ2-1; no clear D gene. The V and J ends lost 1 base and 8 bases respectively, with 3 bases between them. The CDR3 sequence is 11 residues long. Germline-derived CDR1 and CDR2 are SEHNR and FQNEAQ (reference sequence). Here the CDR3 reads CASSLVYEQFF. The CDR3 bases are TGTGCCAGCAGCTTAGTCTATGAGCAGTTCTTC. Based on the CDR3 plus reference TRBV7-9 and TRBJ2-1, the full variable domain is DTGVSQNPRHKITKRGQNVTFRCDPISEHNRLYWYRQTLGQGPEFLTYFQNEAQLEKSRLLSDRFSAERPKGSFSTLEIQRTEQGDSAMYLCASSLVYEQFFGPGTRLTVL.

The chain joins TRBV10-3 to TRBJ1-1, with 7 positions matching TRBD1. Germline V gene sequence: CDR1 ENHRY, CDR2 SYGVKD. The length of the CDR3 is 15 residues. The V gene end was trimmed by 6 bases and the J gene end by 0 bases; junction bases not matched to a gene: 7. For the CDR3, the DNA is TGTGCCATCAGCGCGGGACAGAGGATGAACACTGAAGCTTTCTTT. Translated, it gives CAISAGQRMNTEAFF.